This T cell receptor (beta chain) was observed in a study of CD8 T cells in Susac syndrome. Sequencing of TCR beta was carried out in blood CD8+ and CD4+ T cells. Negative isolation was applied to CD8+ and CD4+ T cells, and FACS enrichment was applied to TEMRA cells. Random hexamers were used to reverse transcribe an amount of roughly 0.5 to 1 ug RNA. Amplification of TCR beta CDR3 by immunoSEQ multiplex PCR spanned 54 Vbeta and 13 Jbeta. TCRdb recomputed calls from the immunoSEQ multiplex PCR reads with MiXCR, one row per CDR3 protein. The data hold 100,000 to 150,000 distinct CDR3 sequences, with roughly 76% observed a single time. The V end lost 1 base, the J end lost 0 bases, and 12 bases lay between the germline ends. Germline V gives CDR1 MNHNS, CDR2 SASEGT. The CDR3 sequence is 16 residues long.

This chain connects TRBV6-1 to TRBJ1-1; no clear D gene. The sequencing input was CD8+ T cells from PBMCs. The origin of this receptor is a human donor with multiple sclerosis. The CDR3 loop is CASSEVGYFMNTEAFF. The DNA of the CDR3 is TGTGCCAGCAGTGAAGTAGGGTACTTTATGAACACTGAAGCTTTCTTT.